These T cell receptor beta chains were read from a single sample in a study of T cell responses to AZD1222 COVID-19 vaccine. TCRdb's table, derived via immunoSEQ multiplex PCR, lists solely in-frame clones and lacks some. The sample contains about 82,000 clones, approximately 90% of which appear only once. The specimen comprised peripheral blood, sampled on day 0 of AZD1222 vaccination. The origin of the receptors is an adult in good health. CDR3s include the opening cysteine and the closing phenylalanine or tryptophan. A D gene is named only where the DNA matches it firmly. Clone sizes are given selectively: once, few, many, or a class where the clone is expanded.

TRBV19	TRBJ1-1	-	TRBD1	TGTGCCAGTAGTTGGGGGACAGGGAAGAACACTGAAGCTTTCTTT	CASSWGTGKNTEAFF
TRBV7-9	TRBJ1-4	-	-	TGTGCCAGCAGCTTATTGCAGGGTCCTAATGAAAAACTGTTTTTT	CASSLLQGPNEKLFF
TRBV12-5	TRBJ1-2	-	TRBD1	TGTGCTAGTGGTTTTTCCGGGACAGGGGGCACAGGCTACACCTTC	CASGFSGTGGTGYTF
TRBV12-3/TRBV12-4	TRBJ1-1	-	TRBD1	TGTGCCAGCAGTCTAGACAGGGCCACTGAAGCTTTCTTT	CASSLDRATEAFF
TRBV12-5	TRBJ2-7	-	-	TGTGCTAGTGGTTTGAACGAGCAGTACTTC	CASGLNEQYF
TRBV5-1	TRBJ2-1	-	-	TGCGCCAGCAGCTTGTTACGTACTGGGCCTGGGGGAACCAATGAGCAGTTCTTC	CASSLLRTGPGGTNEQFF
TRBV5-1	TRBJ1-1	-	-	TGCGCCAGCCGTCGTCGGGAGGCATGGACTGAAGCTTTCTTT	CASRRREAWTEAFF
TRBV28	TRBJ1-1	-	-	TGTGCCAGCAGTTGGTACTCCGAAGCTTTCTTT	CASSWYSEAFF
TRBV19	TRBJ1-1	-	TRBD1	TGTGCCAGTAATGATCAGATAGGGGGCCGGAGGAACACTGAAGCTTTCTTT	CASNDQIGGRRNTEAFF
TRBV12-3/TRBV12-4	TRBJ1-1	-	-	TGTGCCAGCAGTTTGGGAGAGAACACTGAAGCTTTCTTT	CASSLGENTEAFF
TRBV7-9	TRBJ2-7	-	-	TGTGCCAGCAGCCACCGAAGGGGGGAGACCTACGAGCAGTACTTC	CASSHRRGETYEQYF
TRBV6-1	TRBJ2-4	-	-	TGTGCCAGCAGTGAAAGAAAAGGCGGCTTCTCCTCTCTAGCCAAAAACATTCAGTACTTC	CASSERKGGFSSLAKNIQYF
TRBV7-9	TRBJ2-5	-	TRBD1	TGTGCCAGCAGCCCGACAGGGTTCGGAGAGACCCAGTACTTC	CASSPTGFGETQYF
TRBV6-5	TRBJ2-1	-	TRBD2	TGTGCCAGCAGTCTCGACGGCTCTGCGGGGGATGAGCAGTTCTTC	CASSLDGSAGDEQFF
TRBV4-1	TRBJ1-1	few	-	TGCGCCAGCAGCCAAATACCCTCCAGGATGGAAGCTTTCTTT	CASSQIPSRMEAFF
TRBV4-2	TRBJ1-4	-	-	TGTGCCAGCAGCCCGCGGGAGTCTGCTAATGAAAAACTGTTTTTT	CASSPRESANEKLFF
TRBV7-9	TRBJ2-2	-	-	TGTGCCAGCAGCCCCACAGGGGGGGAAGACACCGGGGAGCTGTTTTTT	CASSPTGGEDTGELFF
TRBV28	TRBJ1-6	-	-	TGTGGGGGCGGGACAAATAATTCACCCCTCCACTTT	CGGGTNNSPLHF
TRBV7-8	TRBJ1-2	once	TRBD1	TGTGCCAGCAGCTTATCAGGGGGCACCTATGGCTACACCTTC	CASSLSGGTYGYTF
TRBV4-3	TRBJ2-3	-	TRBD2	TGCGCCAGCAGCCACGGAGCGGGGGCAGAGGATACGCAGTATTTT	CASSHGAGAEDTQYF
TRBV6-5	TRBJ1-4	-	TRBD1	TGTGCCAGCAGCTCCGGGACAGGGTATGAAAAACTGTTTTTT	CASSSGTGYEKLFF
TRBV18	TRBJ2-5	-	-	TGTGCCAGCTCACCCTTAGCCGGGTCCCCCACCAAAAAAGAGACCCAGTACTTC	CASSPLAGSPTKKETQYF
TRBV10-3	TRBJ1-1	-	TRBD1	TGTGCCTCGGGGACAGAAGTCACTGAAGCTTTCTTT	CASGTEVTEAFF
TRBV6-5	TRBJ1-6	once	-	TGTGCCAGCAGTTACGGGGGGGTAGGTAATTCACCCCTCCACTTT	CASSYGGVGNSPLHF
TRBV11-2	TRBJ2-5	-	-	TGTGCCAGCAGCTTAGATCTGGTCAGGGTCGAGACCCAGTACTTC	CASSLDLVRVETQYF
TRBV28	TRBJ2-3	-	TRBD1	TGTGCCAGCAGCCAGGACAGGAGCACAGATACGCAGTATTTT	CASSQDRSTDTQYF
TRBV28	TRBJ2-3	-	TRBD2	TGTGCCAGCAGTTTAAGCGGGGCCACAGATACGCAGTATTTT	CASSLSGATDTQYF
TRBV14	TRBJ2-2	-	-	TGTGCCAGCAGCCAAGTCCGGGGATCGAACACCGGGGAGCTGTTTTTT	CASSQVRGSNTGELFF